The entry below gives a single TCR beta chain sequence along with its context. Its antigen is not known. This specimen comes from a study of shared clonotypes between healthy human individuals. Study-level information: Donors, aged 18 to 49, were a couple of women and a few men. General study points: Naive subsets typically showed greater estimated richness than memory subsets. The low donor count limited represented genetic and exposure-history diversity.

Profiled with immunoSEQ multiplex PCR; TCRdb holds only in-frame clones, not every one. Here the sample spans some 2.4 million clones, 93% being singletons. The CDR3 runs 14 residues. V was cut by 3 bases and J by 3 bases, with 9 bases left in between. Germline CDR1 and CDR2: MNHNS and SASEGT. V gene TRBV6-1 combines with J gene TRBJ1-3; D is uncertain. This TCR was sampled from a man aged 18 to 29 in good health. Some clones in this sample may be carry-over from other donors' samples. The sample was naive CD4+ T cells from PBMCs. As for subset: CD45RA+ positively selected. This chain's CDR3 is CASSEQTDGNTIYF. The CDR3 DNA reads TGTGCCAGCAGTGAGCAGACGGATGGAAACACCATATATTTT.